This T cell receptor beta chain was identified in a study of OX40 agonist ivuxolimab in advanced cancers. Study in general: People who had prior anti-PD-1, anti-PD-L1 or anti-CTLA-4 therapy could take part, and less than 50% had some. The study, taken as a whole, reports: Among patients with partial responses at 0.1-3.0 mg/kg, clonal expansion was among the lowest.

Comment on this clone: Its antigen is unidentified.

Patients with autoimmune history or systemic immunosuppression were excluded. Data came from immunoSEQ multiplex PCR; TCRdb stores just in-frame clones and leaves some out. The table includes 74,000 or so clones, roughly 85% detected once. This CDR3 has 17 amino acids. Germline assignment: CDR1 MGHRA and CDR2 YSYEKL. Trimming removed 0 bases from V and 2 bases from J, with 14 bases in between. The input for sequencing was CD4+ or CD8+ T cells sorted from blood, taken in a trial of the OX40 agonist ivuxolimab. This receptor was identified in an adult with an advanced solid tumor such as melanoma, head and neck, liver or kidney cancer. The J gene is TRBJ1-5, the V gene TRBV4-1, with D maybe TRBD1 (5 bases). The CDR3 protein is CASSQDSGGAGNQPQHF. Here the CDR3 DNA reads TGCGCCAGCAGCCAAGATAGTGGCGGGGCTGGCAATCAGCCCCAGCATTTT.